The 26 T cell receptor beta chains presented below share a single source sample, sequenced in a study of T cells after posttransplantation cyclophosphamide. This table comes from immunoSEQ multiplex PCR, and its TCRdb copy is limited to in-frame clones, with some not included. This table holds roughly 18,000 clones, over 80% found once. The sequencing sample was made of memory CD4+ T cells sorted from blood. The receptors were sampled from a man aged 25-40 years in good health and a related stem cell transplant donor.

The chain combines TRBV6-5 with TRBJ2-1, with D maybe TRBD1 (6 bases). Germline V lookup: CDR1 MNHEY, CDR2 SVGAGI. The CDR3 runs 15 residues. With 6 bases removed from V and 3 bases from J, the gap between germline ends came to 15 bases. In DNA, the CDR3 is TGTGCCAGCAGCGCAGGGGTGGGCCTCTACAATGAGCAGTTCTTC. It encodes CASSAGVGLYNEQFF.

The CDR3 is CASSFRERLQPQHF. The CDR3 DNA reads TGTGCCAGCAGTTTTCGCGAGAGATTGCAGCCCCAGCATTTT. This rearrangement joins TRBV28 to TRBJ1-5, with no clear D. CDR1 MDHEN and CDR2 SYDVKM come from the germline V gene. CDR3 size: 14 residues. The V end was cut by 3 bases, the J end by 7 bases, with 13 bases between.

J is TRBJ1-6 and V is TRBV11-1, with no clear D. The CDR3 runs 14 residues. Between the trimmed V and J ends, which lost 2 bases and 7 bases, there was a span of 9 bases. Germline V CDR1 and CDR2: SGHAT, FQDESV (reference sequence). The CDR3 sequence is CASSLITVNSPLHF. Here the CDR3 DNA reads TGTGCCAGCAGCTTAATAACAGTCAATTCACCCCTCCACTTT.

CDR3 in DNA: TGTGCCAGCAACGGACAGGCGAATCAGCCCCAGCATTTT. Translated, it gives CASNGQANQPQHF. The chain links TRBV6-1 to TRBJ1-5; 7 nucleotides align to TRBD1. The CDR3 length is 13 residues. The germline V gene encodes CDR1 MNHNS and CDR2 SASEGT. Trimming at V came to 7 bases and at J to 4 bases, leaving 4 bases not matched to a gene.

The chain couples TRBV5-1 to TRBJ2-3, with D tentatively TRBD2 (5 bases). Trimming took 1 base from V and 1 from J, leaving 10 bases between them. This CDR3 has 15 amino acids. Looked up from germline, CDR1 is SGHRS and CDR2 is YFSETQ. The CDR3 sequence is CASSLRGMGTDTQYF. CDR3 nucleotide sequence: TGCGCCAGCAGCTTGAGAGGGATGGGCACAGATACGCAGTATTTT.

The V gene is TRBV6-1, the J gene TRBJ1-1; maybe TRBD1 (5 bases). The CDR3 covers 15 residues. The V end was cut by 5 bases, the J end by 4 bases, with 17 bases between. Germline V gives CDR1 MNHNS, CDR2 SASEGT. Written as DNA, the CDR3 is TGTGCCAGCAGTTTGATTTGGGGGAGGCCCACTGAAGCTTTCTTT. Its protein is CASSLIWGRPTEAFF.

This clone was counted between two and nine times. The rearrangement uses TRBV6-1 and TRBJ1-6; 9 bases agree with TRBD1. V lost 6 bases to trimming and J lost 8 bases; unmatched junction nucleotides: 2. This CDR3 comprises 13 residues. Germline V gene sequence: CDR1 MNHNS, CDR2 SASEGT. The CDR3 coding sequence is TGTGCCAGCAGCGGACAGGGGTATTCACCCCTCCACTTT. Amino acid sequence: CASSGQGYSPLHF.

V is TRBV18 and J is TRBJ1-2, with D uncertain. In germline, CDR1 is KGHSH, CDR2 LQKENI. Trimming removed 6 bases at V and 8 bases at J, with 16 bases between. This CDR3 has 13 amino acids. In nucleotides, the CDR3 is TGTGCCAGCTCGTACGGACTGCAGGAGGGCTACACCTTC. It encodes CASSYGLQEGYTF.

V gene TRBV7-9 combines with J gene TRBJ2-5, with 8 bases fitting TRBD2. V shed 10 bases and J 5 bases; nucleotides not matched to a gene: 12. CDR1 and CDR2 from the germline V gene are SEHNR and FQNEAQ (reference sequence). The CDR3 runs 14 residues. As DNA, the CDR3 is TGTGCCACAGGGTACTTAGCGGGGAAGGAGACCCAGTACTTC. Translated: CATGYLAGKETQYF.

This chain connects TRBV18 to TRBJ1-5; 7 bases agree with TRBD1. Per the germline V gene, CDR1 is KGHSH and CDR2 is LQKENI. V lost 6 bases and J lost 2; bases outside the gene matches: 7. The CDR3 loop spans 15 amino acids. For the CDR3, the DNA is TGTGCCAGCTCTACAGGGGCAGGAGGCAATCAGCCCCAGCATTTT. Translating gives CASSTGAGGNQPQHF.

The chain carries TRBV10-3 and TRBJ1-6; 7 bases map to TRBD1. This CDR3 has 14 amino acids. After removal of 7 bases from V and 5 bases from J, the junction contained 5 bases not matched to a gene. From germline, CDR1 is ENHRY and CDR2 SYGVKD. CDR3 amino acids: CAITSQGDNSPLHF. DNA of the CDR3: TGTGCCATCACCAGCCAGGGGGATAATTCACCCCTCCACTTT.

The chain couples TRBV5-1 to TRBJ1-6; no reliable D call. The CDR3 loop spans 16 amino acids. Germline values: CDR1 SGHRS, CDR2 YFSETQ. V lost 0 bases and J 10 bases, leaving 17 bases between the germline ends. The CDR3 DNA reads TGCGCCAGCAGCTTGGATTCCCCCGTCTCAGGCTCACCCCTCCACTTT. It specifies CASSLDSPVSGSPLHF.

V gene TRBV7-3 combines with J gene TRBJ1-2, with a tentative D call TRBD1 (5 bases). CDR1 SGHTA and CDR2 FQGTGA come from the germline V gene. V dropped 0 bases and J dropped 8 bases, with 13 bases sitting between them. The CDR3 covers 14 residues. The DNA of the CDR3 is TGTGCCAGCAGCTTAACCGGTACGGGGGGAGGCTACACCTTC. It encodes CASSLTGTGGGYTF.

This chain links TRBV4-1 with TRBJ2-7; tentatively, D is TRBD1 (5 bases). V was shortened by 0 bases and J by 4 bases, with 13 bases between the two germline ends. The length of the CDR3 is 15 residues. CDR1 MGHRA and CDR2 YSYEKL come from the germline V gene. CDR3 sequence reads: CASSQDTRDIYEQYF. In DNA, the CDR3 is TGCGCCAGCAGCCAAGATACCAGGGATATTTACGAGCAGTACTTC.

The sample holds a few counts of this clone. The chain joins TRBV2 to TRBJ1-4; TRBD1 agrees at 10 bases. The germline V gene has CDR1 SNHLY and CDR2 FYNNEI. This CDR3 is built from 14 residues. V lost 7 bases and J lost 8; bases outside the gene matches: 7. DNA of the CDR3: TGTGCCAGCAACGGACAGGGGGGAGGGGAAAAACTGTTTTTT. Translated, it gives CASNGQGGGEKLFF.

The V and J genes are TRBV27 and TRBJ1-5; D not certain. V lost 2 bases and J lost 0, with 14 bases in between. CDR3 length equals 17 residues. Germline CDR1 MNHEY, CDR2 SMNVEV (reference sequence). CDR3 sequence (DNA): TGTGCCAGCAGTTTACGGGTTACGCAGACTAGCAATCAGCCCCAGCATTTT. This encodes CASSLRVTQTSNQPQHF.

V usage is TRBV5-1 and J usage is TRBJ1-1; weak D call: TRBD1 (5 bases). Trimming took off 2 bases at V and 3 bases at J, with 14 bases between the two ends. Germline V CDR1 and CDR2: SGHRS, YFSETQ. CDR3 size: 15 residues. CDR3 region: CASSFLGRGDTEAFF. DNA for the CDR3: TGCGCCAGCAGCTTTTTAGGGAGGGGCGACACTGAAGCTTTCTTT.

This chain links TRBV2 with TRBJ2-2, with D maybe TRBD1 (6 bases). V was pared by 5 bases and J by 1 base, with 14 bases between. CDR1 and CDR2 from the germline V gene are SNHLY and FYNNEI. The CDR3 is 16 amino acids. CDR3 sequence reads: CASSLGTLGNTGELFF. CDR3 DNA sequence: TGTGCCAGCAGTTTAGGGACATTGGGGAACACCGGGGAGCTGTTTTTT. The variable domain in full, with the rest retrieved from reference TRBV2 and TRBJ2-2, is EPEVTQTPSHQVTQMGQEVILRCVPISNHLYFYWYRQILGQKVEFLVSFYNNEISEKSEIFDDQFSVERPDGSNFTLKIRSTKLEDSAMYFCASSLGTLGNTGELFFGEGSRLTVL.

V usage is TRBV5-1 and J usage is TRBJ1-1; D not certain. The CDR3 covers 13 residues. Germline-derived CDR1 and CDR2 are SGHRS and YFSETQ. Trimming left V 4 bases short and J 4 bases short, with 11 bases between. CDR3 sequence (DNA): TGCGCCAGCAGCCGGACGGGGAGCACTGAAGCTTTCTTT. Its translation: CASSRTGSTEAFF.

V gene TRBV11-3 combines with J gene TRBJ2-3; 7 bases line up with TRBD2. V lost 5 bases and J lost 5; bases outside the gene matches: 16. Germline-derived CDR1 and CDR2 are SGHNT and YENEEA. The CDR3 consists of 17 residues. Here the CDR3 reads CASSGGGPDSGLDTQYF. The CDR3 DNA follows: TGTGCCAGCAGCGGCGGGGGTCCGGACTCGGGTTTAGATACGCAGTATTTT.

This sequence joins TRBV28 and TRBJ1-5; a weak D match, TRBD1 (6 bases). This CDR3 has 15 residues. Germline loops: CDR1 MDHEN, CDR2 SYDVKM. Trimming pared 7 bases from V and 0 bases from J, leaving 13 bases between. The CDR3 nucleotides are TGTGCCAGCACCTGGGGGGGGGCTAGCAATCAGCCCCAGCATTTT. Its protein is CASTWGGASNQPQHF.

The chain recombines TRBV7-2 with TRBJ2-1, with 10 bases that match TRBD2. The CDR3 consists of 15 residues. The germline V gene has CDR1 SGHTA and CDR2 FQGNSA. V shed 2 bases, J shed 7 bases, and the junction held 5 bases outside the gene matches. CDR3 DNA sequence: TGTGCCAGCAGCTTATGGCTAGCGGGGGCAAATGAGCAGTTCTTC. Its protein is CASSLWLAGANEQFF.

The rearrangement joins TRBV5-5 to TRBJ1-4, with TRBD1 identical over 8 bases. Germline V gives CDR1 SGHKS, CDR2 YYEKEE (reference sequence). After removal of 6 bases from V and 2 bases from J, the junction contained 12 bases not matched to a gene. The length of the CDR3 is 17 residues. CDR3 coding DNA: TGTGCCAGCACCTCCGGGAACAGGGGGGGTACTAATGAAAAACTGTTTTTT. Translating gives CASTSGNRGGTNEKLFF.

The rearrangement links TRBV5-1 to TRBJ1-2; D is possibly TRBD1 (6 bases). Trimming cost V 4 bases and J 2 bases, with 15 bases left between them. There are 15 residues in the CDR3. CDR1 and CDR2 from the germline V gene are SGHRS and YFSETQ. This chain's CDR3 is CASSITGNQNYGYTF. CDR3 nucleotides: TGCGCCAGCAGCATTACAGGGAACCAGAACTATGGCTACACCTTC.

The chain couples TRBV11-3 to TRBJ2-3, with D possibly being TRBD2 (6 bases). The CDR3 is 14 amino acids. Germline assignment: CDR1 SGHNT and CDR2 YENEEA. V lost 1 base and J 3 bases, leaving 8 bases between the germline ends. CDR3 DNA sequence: TGTGCCAGCAGCTTAGGTCGGGGGACAGATACGCAGTATTTT. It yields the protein CASSLGRGTDTQYF.

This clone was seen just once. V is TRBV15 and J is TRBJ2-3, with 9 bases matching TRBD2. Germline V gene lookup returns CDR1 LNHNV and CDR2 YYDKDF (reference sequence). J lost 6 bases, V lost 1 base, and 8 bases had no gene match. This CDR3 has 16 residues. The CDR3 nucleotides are TGTGCCACCAGCAGAGTTCGCGGGGGGGCTTTCGATACGCAGTATTTT. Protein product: CATSRVRGGAFDTQYF.